Listed below are T cell receptor beta chains from one sample, sequenced in a study of Graves' ophthalmopathy and Graves' hyperthyroidism. TCRdb reanalysed the multiplex PCR reads using MiXCR and keeps one entry per CDR3 protein. The sample lists 300,000 to 400,000 distinct CDR3 sequences, 15% to 20% occurring once. The sample consisted of peripheral blood. Receptors originate from an adult man with Graves' ophthalmopathy. CDR3s include the opening cysteine and the closing phenylalanine or tryptophan. A D gene is named only where the DNA matches it firmly. The size field is filled for only some rows; it gives once, few, many or a size class.

>many|TRBD1|TRBV20-1|TRBJ1-2
CSANSRDRGNYGYTF
TGCAGTGCCAACAGCCGGGACAGGGGAAACTATGGCTACACCTTC
>many|.|TRBV28|TRBJ1-2
CASRQDRVYGYTF
TGTGCCAGCAGGCAGGACCGAGTCTATGGCTACACCTTC
>.|.|TRBV2|TRBJ2-7
CASNGGIYEQYF
TGTGCCAGCAACGGAGGAATCTACGAGCAGTACTTC
>many|TRBD1|TRBV7-9|TRBJ2-7
CASSLAGGSTYEQYF
TGTGCCAGCAGCTTAGCAGGGGGCTCGACCTACGAGCAGTACTTC
>many|TRBD1|TRBV30|TRBJ1-2
CAWSVTGQYSTF
TGTGCCTGGAGTGTTACGGGACAGTACTCCACCTTC
>many|.|TRBV9|TRBJ1-2
CASSVGGGNYGYTF
TGTGCCAGCAGCGTAGGGGGCGGAAACTATGGCTACACCTTC
>many|TRBD1|TRBV27|TRBJ2-7
CASRWGQGSTYEQYF
TGTGCCAGCAGGTGGGGACAGGGGAGCACCTACGAGCAGTACTTC
>many|.|TRBV30|TRBJ1-2
CAWSVLMGPGGYTF
TGTGCCTGGAGTGTATTGATGGGGCCGGGTGGCTACACCTTC
>many|.|TRBV19|TRBJ1-3
CASTSSASGISGNTIYF
TGTGCCAGTACCAGTTCGGCCTCGGGCATCTCTGGAAACACCATATATTTT
>many|.|TRBV29-1|TRBJ1-1
CSAQKVEAFF
TGCAGCGCCCAGAAGGTCGAAGCTTTCTTT
>.|.|TRBV12-3/TRBV12-4|TRBJ2-5
CASSLGQKQETQYF
TGTGCCAGCAGCCTCGGACAGAAGCAAGAGACCCAGTACTTC
>many|TRBD1|TRBV19|TRBJ1-5
CASKTGDRGNQPQHF
TGTGCCAGTAAGACGGGGGACAGGGGCAATCAGCCCCAGCATTTT
>many|TRBD1|TRBV20-1|TRBJ1-2
CSATRQGSYGYTF
TGCAGTGCTACCCGACAGGGGAGCTATGGCTACACCTTC
>many|.|TRBV9|TRBJ2-7
CASSVDRDRHEQYF
TGTGCCAGCAGCGTAGATAGGGATAGGCACGAGCAGTACTTC
>many|TRBD1|TRBV28|TRBJ1-1
CASSSPGTGGNTEAFF
TGTGCCAGCAGTTCCCCTGGGACAGGGGGAAACACTGAAGCTTTCTTT
>.|.|TRBV29-1|TRBJ2-7
CSVGPRGTSGEQYF
TGCAGCGTTGGCCCGCGCGGTACATCGGGGGAGCAGTACTTC
>many|.|TRBV7-8|TRBJ1-2
CASSLGRGYGYTF
TGTGCCAGCAGCCTAGGCAGGGGTTATGGCTACACCTTC
>many|.|TRBV10-3|TRBJ1-1
CAISDTGAPGEGAFF
TGTGCCATCAGTGATACCGGGGCCCCAGGTGAAGGAGCTTTCTTT
>many|TRBD2|TRBV12-3/TRBV12-4|TRBJ2-2
CASSLAGGKTGELFF
TGTGCCAGCAGTTTAGCGGGAGGGAAGACCGGGGAGCTGTTTTTT
>.|.|TRBV6-1|TRBJ1-5
CASRNQNRDWQPQHF
TGTGCCAGCAGAAACCAGAACAGGGATTGGCAGCCCCAGCATTTT
>many|TRBD1|TRBV6-1|TRBJ2-7
CASSLVGQGSHEQYF
TGTGCCAGCAGTCTGGTGGGACAGGGATCCCACGAGCAGTACTTC
>many|TRBD1|TRBV7-9|TRBJ1-2
CASSDYRGRGGYTF
TGTGCCAGCAGCGACTACAGGGGGCGCGGGGGCTACACCTTC
>many|TRBD2|TRBV4-2|TRBJ2-6
CASSQDGRRRGGANVLTF
TGTGCCAGCAGCCAAGATGGTAGGCGGCGGGGGGGGGCCAACGTCCTGACTTTC
>many|.|TRBV30|TRBJ2-7
CAWNGGANGFFEQYF
TGTGCCTGGAATGGGGGGGCCAACGGATTTTTCGAGCAGTACTTC
>many|.|TRBV6-1|TRBJ1-5
CASRRSGGGSNQPQHF
TGTGCCAGCAGAAGGTCGGGCGGAGGTAGCAATCAGCCCCAGCATTTT
>many|TRBD2|TRBV2|TRBJ2-5
CASSERTSGVETQYF
TGTGCCAGCAGTGAGAGGACTAGCGGGGTTGAGACCCAGTACTTC
>many|.|TRBV18|TRBJ1-1
CASSPTTGRTTEAFF
TGTGCCAGCTCACCAACGACCGGGAGGACCACTGAAGCTTTCTTT
>many|TRBD1|TRBV2|TRBJ1-2
CASREQGDDNYGYTF
TGTGCCAGCAGAGAACAGGGGGACGATAACTATGGCTACACCTTC
>many|.|TRBV7-2|TRBJ2-1
CASSIGLGGNEQFF
TGTGCCAGCAGTATCGGACTAGGGGGCAATGAGCAGTTCTTC
>many|.|TRBV2|TRBJ2-2
CASSDDGAGELFF
TGTGCCAGCAGTGACGACGGGGCCGGGGAGCTGTTTTTT
>many|.|TRBV12-3/TRBV12-4|TRBJ1-2
CASSRTVSGYTF
TGTGCCAGCAGTCGGACAGTCAGTGGCTACACCTTC
>.|.|TRBV6-2/TRBV6-3|TRBJ1-5
CASSYFGGGGNQPQHF
TGTGCTAGCAGTTACTTCGGCGGGGGCGGCAATCAGCCCCAGCATTTT
>many|.|TRBV6-5|TRBJ2-5
CASSYSPRAVGTQYF
TGTGCCAGCAGTTACTCACCCAGGGCCGTCGGGACCCAGTACTTC
>many|.|TRBV7-9|TRBJ1-3
CGTRGSSGNTIYF
TGCGGCACCCGCGGGAGCTCTGGAAACACCATATATTTT
>many|TRBD1|TRBV2|TRBJ1-5
CASSGPGGSNQPQHF
TGTGCCAGCAGCGGACCAGGGGGCAGCAATCAGCCCCAGCATTTT
>.|.|TRBV20-1|TRBJ1-6
CSARQGDSPLHF
TGCAGTGCTAGACAGGGTGATTCACCCCTCCACTTT
>.|.|TRBV18|TRBJ1-5
CASSPQGFSNQPQHF
TGTGCCAGCTCACCGCAGGGTTTTAGCAATCAGCCCCAGCATTTT
>.|TRBD1|TRBV6-2/TRBV6-3|TRBJ1-5
CASRGTGAANQPQHF
TGTGCCAGCAGGGGAACAGGGGCTGCAAATCAGCCCCAGCATTTT
>many|.|TRBV12-3/TRBV12-4|TRBJ2-2
CASSPYGGGRTGELFF
TGTGCCAGCAGCCCGTATGGGGGAGGAAGGACCGGGGAGCTGTTTTTT